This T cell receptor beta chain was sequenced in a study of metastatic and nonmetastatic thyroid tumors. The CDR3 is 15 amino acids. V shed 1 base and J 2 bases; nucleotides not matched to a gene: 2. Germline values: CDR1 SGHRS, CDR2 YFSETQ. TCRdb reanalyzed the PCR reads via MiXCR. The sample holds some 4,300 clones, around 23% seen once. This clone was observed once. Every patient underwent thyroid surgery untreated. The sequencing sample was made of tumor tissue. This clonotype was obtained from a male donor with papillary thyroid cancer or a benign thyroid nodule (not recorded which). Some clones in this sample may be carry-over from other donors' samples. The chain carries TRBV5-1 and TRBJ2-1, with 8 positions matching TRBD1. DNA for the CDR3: TGCGCCAGCAGCTTGTCAGGGGGCGCCTACAATGAGCAGTTCTTC. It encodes CASSLSGGAYNEQFF.